The clone carrying this TCR beta chain has more than one count but fewer than ten. Preparation of the TCRbeta library used unique molecular identifiers. Using its own MiXCR run on the PCR reads, TCRdb lists one record per CDR3 protein. The sample lists roughly 500,000 distinct CDR3 sequences, approximately 20% occurring once. This entry is derived from a study of T-cell reconstitution after alpha-beta-depleted transplantation in children. Germline assignment: CDR1 SEHNR and CDR2 FQNEAQ (reference sequence). Trimming cost V 0 bases and J 5 bases, with 10 bases left between them. The CDR3 consists of 14 residues.

J is TRBJ1-2 and V is TRBV7-9; no reliable D call. The sequences come from PBMCs from the stem cell graft donor, collected from the stem cell graft. The source of this sequence is a human donor who donated a stem cell graft to a child with acute lymphoblastic leukemia. CDR3 DNA sequence: TGTGCCAGCAGCTTAGCGGGCAGCCCTTATGGCTACACCTTC. Encoded protein: CASSLAGSPYGYTF.